The clone carrying this T cell receptor beta chain was observed a handful of times. The data were taken from a study of T cells in Graves' hyperthyroidism and ophthalmopathy. Researchers took RNA transcripts and amplified the TCR beta CDR3 regions from them. First-round RT-PCR with HTBI primers amplified the TCR CDR3 region. TCRdb ran MiXCR on the multiplex PCR reads and lists one entry per CDR3 protein. The data show hundreds of thousands of distinct CDR3 sequences, under 20% seen once. This clonotype was obtained from a woman in her forties or fifties with Graves' hyperthyroidism that later progressed to Graves' ophthalmopathy. Sequencing was carried out using blood.

In nucleotides, the CDR3 is TGTGCCAGCACCGACAGGGCAATCACTGAAGCTTTCTTT. Translating it yields CASTDRAITEAFF. V usage is TRBV6-1 and J usage is TRBJ1-1, with 7 bases matching TRBD1. J lost 4 bases, V lost 7 bases, and 6 bases had no gene match. There are 13 residues in the CDR3. Germline V gene data show CDR1 as MNHNS and CDR2 as SASEGT.